The 14 T cell receptor beta chains reported below all come from one sample, sequenced in a study of a mutant IDH1 vaccine in newly diagnosed glioma. Produced via immunoSEQ multiplex PCR; TCRdb's table is partial and in-frame only. The sample has tens of thousands of clones, 80% to 85% seen once. Antigen specificity for these receptors is unknown. Time point meaning: week 35, safety follow-up. Topical imiquimod accompanied each vaccine dose, which consisted of 300 ug of mutant IDH1 20-mer peptide. This material consisted of PBMCs, taken from a glioma patient whose treatment included an IDH1 peptide vaccine. The receptors come from a man younger than 35 with glioma.

The J gene is TRBJ1-6, the V gene TRBV4-3; 8 positions agree with TRBD1. Germline values: CDR1 LGHNA, CDR2 YSLEER. Germline trimming cut 4 bases from V and 9 bases from J; bases unmatched to any gene: 14. The CDR3 contains 17 residues. CDR3 nucleotide sequence: TGCGCCAGCAGCCCCCGATCAGGGGGCAAGATTATTTCACCCCTCCACTTT. Its protein is CASSPRSGGKIISPLHF.

V and J are TRBV5-4 and TRBJ1-2; 7 bases fit TRBD1. Germline lookup yields CDR1 SGHNT and CDR2 YYREEE (reference sequence). The V segment lost 5 bases and the J segment 5 bases; nucleotides outside the gene matches: 3. The CDR3 sequence is 12 residues long. CDR3 in amino acids: CASREQGYGYTF. CDR3 nucleotides: TGTGCCAGCAGGGAACAGGGGTATGGCTACACCTTC.

The chain links TRBV9 to TRBJ1-6; 7 bases agree with TRBD1. The trim removed 8 bases at V and 8 bases at J, leaving 13 bases unmatched. The germline CDR1 and CDR2 sequences are SGDLS and YYNGEE. The CDR3 has 15 residues. The DNA for the CDR3 is TGTGCCAGAAAAGGCCGGGACAGATGTGATTCACCCCTCCACTTT. It is translated as CARKGRDRCDSPLHF.

The V and J genes are TRBV7-2 and TRBJ1-5; no definite D call. V was clipped by 1 base and J by 12 bases, with 16 bases between them. The CDR3 has 14 amino acids. CDR1 and CDR2 from the germline V gene are SGHTA and FQGNSA. The CDR3 reads CASSLGGRSPLQHF. Written as DNA, the CDR3 is TGTGCCAGCAGCTTAGGTGGCAGGTCGCCTCTCCAGCATTTT.

The chain combines TRBV6-9 with TRBJ2-1, with a possible D match to TRBD2 (5 bases). Germline CDR1 MNHGY, CDR2 SVAAGI. This CDR3 is built from 12 residues. V was cut by 5 bases and J by 7 bases, with 9 bases left in between. The CDR3 nucleotides are TGTGCCAGCAGTCCCACTAGGAATGAGCAGTTCTTC. Translation gives CASSPTRNEQFF.

The chain carries TRBV9 and TRBJ1-5; D gene unclear. Germline loops: CDR1 SGDLS, CDR2 YYNGEE. V was trimmed by 2 bases and J by 6 bases, leaving 12 bases between them. The CDR3 length is 14 residues. The CDR3 sequence: CASSVGVLGQPQHF. The CDR3 bases are TGTGCCAGCAGCGTCGGAGTGTTGGGTCAGCCCCAGCATTTT.

This sequence joins TRBV6-5 and TRBJ2-1, with a weak D call TRBD2 (7 bases). From germline, CDR1 is MNHEY and CDR2 SVGAGI. The ends were cut back, 4 bases at V and 4 bases at J, with 17 bases in the middle. CDR3 length equals 16 residues. CDR3 DNA: TGTGCCAGCAGTTCGACAGGCCTAGCGGCATACAATGAGCAGTTCTTC. Amino acid sequence: CASSSTGLAAYNEQFF.

This chain uses TRBV4-2 with TRBJ2-3; D is unresolved. Germline V gives CDR1 LGHNA, CDR2 YNFKEQ. Trimming removed 0 bases at V and 4 bases at J, with 14 bases between. This CDR3 has 16 amino acids. For the CDR3, the DNA is TGTGCCAGCAGCCAAGATTGGCTAGATCAGTCAGATACGCAGTATTTT. It specifies CASSQDWLDQSDTQYF.

In this sample, this clone turned up once. The gene calls are TRBV19 and TRBJ1-5; possibly TRBD1 for D (6 bases). V was pared by 6 bases and J by 3 bases, with 12 bases between. The CDR3 length is 14 residues. From germline, CDR1 is LNHDA and CDR2 SQIVND (reference sequence). The CDR3 bases are TGTGCCAGTAGAGAAGGACAGAACAATCAGCCCCAGCATTTT. Translation gives CASREGQNNQPQHF.

The CDR3 region has the DNA TGTGCCAGCAGCCAACGGGGGCAGGGAGGTAGCAATCAGCCCCAGCATTTT. It codes for CASSQRGQGGSNQPQHF. The gene calls are TRBV5-4 and TRBJ1-5, with a weak D call TRBD1 (6 bases). The germline gives CDR1 SGHNT, CDR2 YYREEE (reference sequence). Trimming cost V 4 bases and J 0 bases, with 17 bases left between them. The length of the CDR3 is 17 residues.

The J gene is TRBJ2-6, the V gene TRBV7-2; D is ambiguous. V lost 1 base to trimming and J lost 2 bases, with 18 bases between them. The CDR3 sequence is 19 residues long. Germline lookup yields CDR1 SGHTA and CDR2 FQGNSA. The CDR3 region is CASSLGGFRAQTGANVLTF. Written as DNA, the CDR3 is TGTGCCAGCAGCTTAGGGGGATTCCGGGCCCAGACTGGGGCCAACGTCCTGACTTTC.

This clone was counted once. V is TRBV5-4 and J is TRBJ2-7; TRBD2 matches at 9 bases. The CDR3 has 13 amino acids. Germline V CDR1 and CDR2: SGHNT, YYREEE (reference sequence). V lost 3 bases to trimming and J lost 6 bases; unmatched junction nucleotides: 4. CDR3 loop: CASSSGTSPEQYF. DNA for the CDR3: TGTGCCAGCAGCTCCGGGACTAGCCCCGAGCAGTACTTC.

V and J are TRBV7-9 and TRBJ1-2; maybe TRBD1 (6 bases). Trimming shortened V by 11 bases and J by 2 bases, and 15 bases separated the two germline ends. The CDR3 is made up of 13 amino acids. Germline V gives CDR1 SEHNR, CDR2 FQNEAQ (reference sequence). The CDR3 DNA reads TGTGCCCTTCGGGACATTAGGAACTATGGCTACACCTTC. The encoded protein is CALRDIRNYGYTF.

This CDR3 reads CASIPSGNSYTDTQYF. Here the CDR3 DNA reads TGTGCCAGCATACCCTCAGGAAACTCGTACACAGATACGCAGTATTTT. The rearrangement uses TRBV25-1 and TRBJ2-3; D is ambiguous. The germline V gene encodes CDR1 MGHDK and CDR2 SYGVNS. CDR3 size: 16 residues. V was shortened by 7 bases and J by 2 bases, with 19 bases between the two germline ends.